These 14 T cell receptor beta chains were all obtained from the same sample, sequenced in a study of T-cell memory formation after mild COVID-19. TCRdb reprocessed the 5' RACE reads with MiXCR, giving one entry per CDR3 protein. This sample yields over 150,000 distinct CDR3 sequences, of which under 15% are seen a single time; approximately 3.6% belongs to the top ten. Sequenced: PBMCs or a T cell subset sorted from them (not recorded which). These receptors came from a man younger than 35 who had mild COVID-19 (a few samples of this study predate the infection). Cell type and time point are not known.

This clonotype came up once. The rearrangement joins TRBV7-9 to TRBJ1-1, with D uncertain. V dropped 5 bases and J dropped 4 bases, with 11 bases sitting between them. This CDR3 has 13 amino acids. CDR1 is SEHNR, CDR2 FQNEAQ, per germline (reference sequence). For the CDR3, the DNA is TGTGCCAGCAGCCCCTGGTTTGGCACTGAAGCTTTCTTT. The encoded protein is CASSPWFGTEAFF.

This clonotype was recorded at least ten times. CDR3 nucleotide sequence: TGCGCCAGCAGCTTGGGGCAGGGGGCAGAGACCCAGTACTTC. Translated: CASSLGQGAETQYF. V and J are TRBV5-1 and TRBJ2-5; 8 bases map to TRBD1. Germline V gives CDR1 SGHRS, CDR2 YFSETQ. The trim removed 0 bases at V and 4 bases at J, leaving 2 bases unmatched. This CDR3 contains 14 residues.

V gene TRBV3-1 combines with J gene TRBJ2-5; D not certain. This CDR3 spans 13 amino acids. Germline assignment: CDR1 LGHDT and CDR2 YNNKEL (reference sequence). Trimming left V 8 bases short and J 4 bases short, with 14 bases between. The CDR3 DNA reads TGTGCCAGCGAGTCGAGATCTGGAGAGACCCAGTACTTC. Amino acids: CASESRSGETQYF.

This sequence joins TRBV5-1 and TRBJ1-1; no reliable D call. Germline-derived CDR1 and CDR2 are SGHRS and YFSETQ. The CDR3 runs to 14 residues. V lost 0 bases and J 6 bases, leaving 12 bases between the germline ends. This CDR3 reads CASSLDSLGAEAFF. The DNA for the CDR3 is TGCGCCAGCAGCTTGGACAGCCTCGGGGCTGAAGCTTTCTTT.

The rearrangement links TRBV5-4 to TRBJ2-5, with 8 nucleotides matching TRBD1. Germline V lookup: CDR1 SGHNT, CDR2 YYREEE (reference sequence). Germline trimming cut 0 bases from V and 4 bases from J; bases unmatched to any gene: 8. The CDR3 sequence is 16 residues long. Here the CDR3 DNA reads TGTGCCAGCAGCTTGGGAACAGGGGGTGGACGAGAGACCCAGTACTTC. It translates to CASSLGTGGGRETQYF.

The rearrangement joins TRBV20-1 to TRBJ2-7; 9 bases agree with TRBD1. Per germline, CDR1 DFQATT and CDR2 SNEGSKA (reference sequence). The CDR3 is made up of 12 amino acids. V shed 5 bases and J 3 bases; nucleotides not matched to a gene: 2. The CDR3 loop reads CSAETGGYEQYF. CDR3 coding DNA: TGCAGTGCTGAGACAGGGGGCTACGAGCAGTACTTC.

The J gene is TRBJ2-2, the V gene TRBV4-2; D call uncertain. V was pared by 0 bases and J by 4 bases, with 12 bases between. CDR3 length: 16 amino acids. Germline CDR1 is LGHNA and CDR2 is YNFKEQ. The CDR3 coding sequence is TGTGCCAGCAGCCAAGAAAGGGCGGTTAGCACCGGGGAGCTGTTTTTT. Translating it yields CASSQERAVSTGELFF.

This clonotype came up a few times. CDR3 nucleotides: TGTGCCAGCAGCTTAGTTAGCGGTCACAATGAGCAGTTCTTC. Its protein is CASSLVSGHNEQFF. The chain combines TRBV7-9 with TRBJ2-1; tentative D call: TRBD2 (6 bases). CDR1 SEHNR and CDR2 FQNEAQ come from the germline V gene (reference sequence). This CDR3 is 14 amino acids long. Trimming removed 1 base from V and 5 bases from J, with 9 bases in between.

This clonotype was seen repeatedly, ten times or more. The chain couples TRBV29-1 to TRBJ2-2; unclear D gene. With 5 bases removed from V and 7 bases from J, the gap between germline ends came to 14 bases. The CDR3 sequence is 13 residues long. Germline CDR1 and CDR2: SQVTM and ANQGSEA. The CDR3 region has the DNA TGCAGCGTTAAATATCACACAGACGGGGAGCTGTTTTTT. Translating it yields CSVKYHTDGELFF.

This clonotype has just a few counts. V gene TRBV29-1 combines with J gene TRBJ1-1; D ambiguous. In germline, CDR1 is SQVTM, CDR2 ANQGSEA. CDR3 length: 13 residues. Trimming cost V 4 bases and J 4 bases, with 13 bases left between them. CDR3 in amino acids: CSVAGRASTEAFF. In DNA, the CDR3 is TGCAGCGTTGCTGGGAGAGCCAGCACTGAAGCTTTCTTT.

The rearrangement joins TRBV3-1 to TRBJ2-1; 7 bases are shared with TRBD1. Trimming removed 4 bases from V and 6 bases from J; junction bases left unmatched: 6. CDR1 LGHDT and CDR2 YNNKEL come from the germline V gene (reference sequence). This CDR3 spans 14 amino acids. This chain's CDR3 is CASSPSNRGNEQFF. The CDR3 region has the DNA TGTGCCAGCAGCCCCTCCAACAGGGGCAATGAGCAGTTCTTC.

This clonotype was found many times. The V and J genes are TRBV7-2 and TRBJ2-5; the D is unclear. CDR3 length: 14 residues. V shed 3 bases and J shed 2 bases, with 10 bases lying between them. Germline V gives CDR1 SGHTA, CDR2 FQGNSA. As DNA, the CDR3 is TGTGCCAGCAGCTTCCAGGCTTCACAAGAGACCCAGTACTTC. The encoded protein is CASSFQASQETQYF.

This clonotype appeared many times. The chain recombines TRBV12-3 or TRBV12-4 with TRBJ2-1, with D possibly being TRBD1 (5 bases). V was clipped by 6 bases and J by 6 bases, with 6 bases between them. The CDR3 contains 11 residues. The CDR3 coding sequence is TGTGCCAGCAGACAGGTCAATGAGCAGTTCTTC. Translation gives CASRQVNEQFF.

This clonotype was observed a few times. The J gene is TRBJ1-6, the V gene TRBV20-1; D is undetermined. In germline, CDR1 is DFQATT, CDR2 SNEGSKA (reference sequence). V was cut by 2 bases and J by 8 bases, with 10 bases left in between. The CDR3 totals 13 residues. The CDR3 sequence: CSARRSGDSPLHF. CDR3 DNA: TGCAGTGCTAGAAGGTCCGGAGATTCACCCCTCCACTTT.